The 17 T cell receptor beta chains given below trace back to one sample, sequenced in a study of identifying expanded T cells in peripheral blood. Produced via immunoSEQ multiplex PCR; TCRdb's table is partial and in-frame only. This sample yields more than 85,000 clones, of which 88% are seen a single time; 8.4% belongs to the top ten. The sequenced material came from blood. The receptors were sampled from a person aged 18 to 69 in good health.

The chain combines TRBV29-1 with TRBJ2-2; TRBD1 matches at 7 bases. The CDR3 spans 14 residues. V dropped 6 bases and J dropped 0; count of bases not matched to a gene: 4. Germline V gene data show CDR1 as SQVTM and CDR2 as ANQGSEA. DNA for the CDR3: TGCAGCGTCGCCGGGACAGCGAACACCGGGGAGCTGTTTTTT. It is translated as CSVAGTANTGELFF.

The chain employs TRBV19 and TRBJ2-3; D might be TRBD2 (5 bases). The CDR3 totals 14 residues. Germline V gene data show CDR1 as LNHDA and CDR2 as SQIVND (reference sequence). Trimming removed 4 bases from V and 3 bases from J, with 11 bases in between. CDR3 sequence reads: CASSRVASTDTQYF. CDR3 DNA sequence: TGTGCCAGTAGTAGGGTAGCGTCGACAGATACGCAGTATTTT.

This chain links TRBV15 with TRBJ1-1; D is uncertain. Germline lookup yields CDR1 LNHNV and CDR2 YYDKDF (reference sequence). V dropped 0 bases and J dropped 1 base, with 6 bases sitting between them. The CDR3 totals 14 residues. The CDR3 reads CATSRDKGNTEAFF. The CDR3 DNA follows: TGTGCCACCAGCAGAGATAAGGGGAACACTGAAGCTTTCTTT.

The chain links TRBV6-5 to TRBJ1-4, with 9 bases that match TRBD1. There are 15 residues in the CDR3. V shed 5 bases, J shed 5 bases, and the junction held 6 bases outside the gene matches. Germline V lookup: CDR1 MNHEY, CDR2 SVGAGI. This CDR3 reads CASSRGQGRNEKLFF. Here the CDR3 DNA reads TGTGCCAGCAGTCGCGGACAGGGGAGAAATGAAAAACTGTTTTTT.

In DNA, the CDR3 is TGTGCCAGCAGCCTCATGAGGATGTCCCAAGAGACCCAGTACTTC. Its translation: CASSLMRMSQETQYF. This chain uses TRBV7-8 with TRBJ2-5; no clear D. The germline V and J ends were trimmed by 5 bases and 1 base, with 14 bases remaining between them. The CDR3 runs 15 residues. The germline V gene encodes CDR1 SGHVS and CDR2 FQNEAQ.

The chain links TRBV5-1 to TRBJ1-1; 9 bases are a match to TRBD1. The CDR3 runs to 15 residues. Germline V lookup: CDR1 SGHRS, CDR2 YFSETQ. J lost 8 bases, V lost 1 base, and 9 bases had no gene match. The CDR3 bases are TGCGCCAGCAGCTTGTACCGTAGGACAGGGGAGGAAGCTTTCTTT. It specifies CASSLYRRTGEEAFF.

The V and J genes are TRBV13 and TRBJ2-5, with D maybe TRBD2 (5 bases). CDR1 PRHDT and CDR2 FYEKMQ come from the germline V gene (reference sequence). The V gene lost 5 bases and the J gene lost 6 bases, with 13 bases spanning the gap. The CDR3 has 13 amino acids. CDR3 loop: CASSPMRAQTQYF. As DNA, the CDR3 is TGTGCCAGCAGCCCGATGCGGGCGCAGACCCAGTACTTC.

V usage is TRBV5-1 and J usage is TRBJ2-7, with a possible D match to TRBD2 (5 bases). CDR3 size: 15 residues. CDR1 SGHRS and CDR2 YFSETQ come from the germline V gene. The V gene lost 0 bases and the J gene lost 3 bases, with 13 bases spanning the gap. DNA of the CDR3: TGCGCCAGCAGCTTGGCCATCGGGGAAGACTACGAGCAGTACTTC. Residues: CASSLAIGEDYEQYF.

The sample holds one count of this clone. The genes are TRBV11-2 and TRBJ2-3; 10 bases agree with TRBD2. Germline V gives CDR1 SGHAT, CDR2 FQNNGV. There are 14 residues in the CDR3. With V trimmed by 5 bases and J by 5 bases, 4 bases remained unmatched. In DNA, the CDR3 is TGTGCCAGCAGCAAAGGACTAGCGGAAGATACGCAGTATTTT. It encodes CASSKGLAEDTQYF.

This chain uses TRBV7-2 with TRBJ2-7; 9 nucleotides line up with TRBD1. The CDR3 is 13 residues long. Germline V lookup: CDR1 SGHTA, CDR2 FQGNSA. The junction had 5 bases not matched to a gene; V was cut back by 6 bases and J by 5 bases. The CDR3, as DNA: TGTGCCAGCAGTTACAGGGGGCGCGACGAGCAGTACTTC. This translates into CASSYRGRDEQYF.

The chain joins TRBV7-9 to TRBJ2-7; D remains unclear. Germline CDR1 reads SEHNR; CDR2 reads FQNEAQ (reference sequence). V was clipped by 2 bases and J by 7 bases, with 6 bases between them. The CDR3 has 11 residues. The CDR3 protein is CASSLTEEQYF. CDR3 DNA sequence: TGTGCCAGCAGCTTAACGGAAGAGCAGTACTTC.

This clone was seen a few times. In nucleotides, the CDR3 is TGTGCCAGCAGCTTCAGGGTGAACACTGAAGCTTTCTTT. Amino acids: CASSFRVNTEAFF. J is TRBJ1-1 and V is TRBV7-8; TRBD1 might be the D (5 bases). The CDR3 contains 13 residues. The V and J ends lost 3 bases and 0 bases respectively, with 5 bases between them. In germline, CDR1 is SGHVS, CDR2 FQNEAQ.

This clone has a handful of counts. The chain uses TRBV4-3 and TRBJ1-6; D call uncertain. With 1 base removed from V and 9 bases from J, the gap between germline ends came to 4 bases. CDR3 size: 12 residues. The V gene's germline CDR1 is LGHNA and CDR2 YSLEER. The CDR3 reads CASSQGASPLHF. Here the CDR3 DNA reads TGCGCCAGCAGCCAAGGGGCTTCACCCCTCCACTTT.

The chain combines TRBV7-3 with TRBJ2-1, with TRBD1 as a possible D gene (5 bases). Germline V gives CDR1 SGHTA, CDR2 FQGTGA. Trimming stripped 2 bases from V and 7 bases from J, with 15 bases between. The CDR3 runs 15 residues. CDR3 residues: CASSLGQGRLNEQFF. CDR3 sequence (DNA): TGTGCCAGCAGCTTAGGTCAGGGAAGGTTGAATGAGCAGTTCTTC.

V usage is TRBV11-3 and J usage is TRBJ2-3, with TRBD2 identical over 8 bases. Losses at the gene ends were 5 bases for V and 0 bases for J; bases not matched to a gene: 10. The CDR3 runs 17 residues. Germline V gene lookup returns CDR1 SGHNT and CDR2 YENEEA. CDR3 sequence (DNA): TGTGCCAGCAGCCCCCGGGGCGGGGGGACTAGCACAGATACGCAGTATTTT. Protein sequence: CASSPRGGGTSTDTQYF.

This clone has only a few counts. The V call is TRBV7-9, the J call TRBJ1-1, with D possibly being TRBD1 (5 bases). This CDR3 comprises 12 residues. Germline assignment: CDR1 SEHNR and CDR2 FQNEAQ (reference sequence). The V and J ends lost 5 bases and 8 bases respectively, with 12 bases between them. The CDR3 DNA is TGTGCCAGCAGCCAAGACAGCCGGGAAGCTTTCTTT. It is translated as CASSQDSREAFF.

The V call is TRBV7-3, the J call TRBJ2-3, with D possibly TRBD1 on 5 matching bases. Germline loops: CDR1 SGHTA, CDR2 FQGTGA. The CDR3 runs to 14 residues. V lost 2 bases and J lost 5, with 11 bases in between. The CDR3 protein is CASSLSSDIDTQYF. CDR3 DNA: TGTGCCAGCAGCTTATCTTCGGACATAGATACGCAGTATTTT.